This record looks at one TCR beta chain sequence and its context. The data originate from a study of cytomegalovirus exposure and HLA in healthy donors. Whole-study context: Early released data had tens of millions of unique TCRs, all coming from HLA-typed donors.

Researchers ran the PCR with 60 Vbeta and 13 Jbeta primers. The data were produced by immunoSEQ multiplex PCR, yet TCRdb's version contains in-frame clones alone and is incomplete. In the table there are about 130,000 clones, just over 75% of which are singletons. The TCR comes from a woman aged 50 to 65 in good health and CMV-seronegative. Material for sequencing was PBMCs.

CDR3 in amino acids: CASSVRGGYGNTIYF. The CDR3 DNA follows: TGTGCCAGCAGCGTAAGGGGAGGTTATGGAAACACCATATATTTT. This chain links TRBV9 with TRBJ1-3; tentatively, D is TRBD1 (5 bases). The CDR3 is made up of 15 amino acids. V dropped 1 base and J dropped 3 bases, with 11 bases sitting between them. Looked up from germline, CDR1 is SGDLS and CDR2 is YYNGEE. Variable domain in full (rest from reference TRBV9 and TRBJ1-3): DSGVTQTPKHLITATGQRVTLRCSPRSGDLSVYWYQQSLDQGLQFLIQYYNGEERAKGNILERFSAQQFPDLHSELNLSSLELGDSALYFCASSVRGGYGNTIYFGEGSWLTVV.